This entry describes one T cell receptor beta chain. Its antigen remains unidentified. As for treatment: 19 received Ad26.COV2.S at low or high dose, single or two shots; roughly 5 received placebo; per-sample allocation not given. Day 63 following the first vaccine or placebo injection was when the samples were taken. Spike of the Wuhan-strain SARS-CoV-2 was expressed by an Ad26 vector, which formed the vaccine. The protocol was immunoSEQ multiplex PCR, while the TCRdb copy is restricted to in-frame clones and leaves out a portion. This table holds 200,000 to 250,000 clones, approximately 87% found once. This sample is part of a study of Ad26.COV2.S vaccination and SARS-CoV-2 variants. Study-level background: Administration of Ad26.COV2.S was intramuscular, either once or twice 56 days apart.

Overall study findings and caveats: There was reportedly substantial breadth in spike-specific CD8+ and CD4+ T cell responses after vaccination. The study found similar non-spike TCR breadth in vaccine and placebo recipients.

The J segment lost 3 bases and the V segment lost 5 bases, leaving 9 bases of the junction unmatched. Germline CDR1 SGHAT, CDR2 FQNNGV. The CDR3 runs to 16 residues. Sequenced here: peripheral blood, sampled in a trial of Ad26.COV2.S vaccine versus placebo. The clonotype comes from a person between 18 and 59 years old who received the Ad26.COV2.S COVID-19 vaccine or a placebo. This chain uses TRBV11-2 with TRBJ2-5; TRBD2 matches 10 bases. This chain's CDR3 is CASSPGLALWEETQYF. The CDR3 coding sequence is TGTGCCAGCAGCCCGGGACTAGCGCTTTGGGAAGAGACCCAGTACTTC.